This T cell receptor beta chain was captured in a study of blood T cell repertoires in COVID-19. At the level of the study: Italy, Spain and the United States were the sources of the convalescent and acute COVID-19 samples. In each case, the material was cDNA or gDNA derived from T cells, B-cell-depleted T cells, or PBMCs.

Under the authors' procedure: Cell counts per sample came from amplifying reference gene primers. Profiled with immunoSEQ multiplex PCR; TCRdb holds only in-frame clones, not every one. V and J calls and clone size are as listed in that table; D and trimming were resolved from the DNA. Among roughly 150,000 clones listed, 65% to 85% were seen once. This clone was recorded only once. The sequence was collected from a woman aged 45-65 years with acute or convalescent COVID-19. Sample: peripheral blood.

Here the CDR3 reads CASSHTSGGETDTQYF. CDR3 DNA sequence: TGTGCCAGCTCGCACACTAGCGGGGGAGAAACAGATACGCAGTATTTT. The rearrangement uses TRBV18 and TRBJ2-3, with 11 positions matching TRBD2. V was clipped by 6 bases and J by 3 bases; unmatched bases: 8. CDR1 is KGHSH, CDR2 LQKENI, per germline. This CDR3 comprises 16 residues. Complete variable domain (other parts from reference TRBV18 and TRBJ2-3): NAGVMQNPRHLVRRRGQEARLRCSPMKGHSHVYWYRQLPEEGLKFMVYLQKENIIDESGMPKERFSAEFPKEGPSILRIQQVVRGDSAAYFCASSHTSGGETDTQYFGPGTRLTVL.